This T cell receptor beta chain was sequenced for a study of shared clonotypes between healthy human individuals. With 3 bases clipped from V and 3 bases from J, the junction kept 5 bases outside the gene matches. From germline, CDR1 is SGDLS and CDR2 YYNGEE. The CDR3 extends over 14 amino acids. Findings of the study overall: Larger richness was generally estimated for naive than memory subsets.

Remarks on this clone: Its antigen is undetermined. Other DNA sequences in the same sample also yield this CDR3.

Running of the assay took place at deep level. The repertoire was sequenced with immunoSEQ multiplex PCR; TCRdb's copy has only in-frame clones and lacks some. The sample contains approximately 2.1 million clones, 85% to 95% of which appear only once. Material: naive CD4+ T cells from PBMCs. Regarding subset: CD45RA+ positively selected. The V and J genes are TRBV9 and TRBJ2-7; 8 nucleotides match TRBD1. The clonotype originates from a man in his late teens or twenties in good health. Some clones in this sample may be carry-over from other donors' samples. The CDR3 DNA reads TGTGCCAGCAGCGCCGGACAGGGAGGCTACGAGCAGTACTTC. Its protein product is CASSAGQGGYEQYF.